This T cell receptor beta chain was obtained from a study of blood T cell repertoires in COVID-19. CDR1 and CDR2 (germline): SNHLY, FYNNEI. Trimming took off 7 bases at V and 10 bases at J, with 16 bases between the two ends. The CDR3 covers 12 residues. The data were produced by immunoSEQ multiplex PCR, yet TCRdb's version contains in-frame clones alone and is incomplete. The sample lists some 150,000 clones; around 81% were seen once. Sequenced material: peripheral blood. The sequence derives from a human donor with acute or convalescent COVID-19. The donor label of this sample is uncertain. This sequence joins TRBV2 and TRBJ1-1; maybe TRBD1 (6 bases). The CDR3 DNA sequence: TGTGCCAGCACCCAAGGGGGATGGGGAGCTTTCTTT. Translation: CASTQGGWGAFF. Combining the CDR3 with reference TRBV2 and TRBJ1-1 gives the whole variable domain EPEVTQTPSHQVTQMGQEVILRCVPISNHLYFYWYRQILGQKVEFLVSFYNNEISEKSEIFDDQFSVERPDGSNFTLKIRSTKLEDSAMYFCASTQGGWGAFFGQGTRLTVV.